The rows below give T cell receptor beta chains drawn from one sample of a study of human T cells and chemical hapten exposure. TCRdb reanalysed the RACE reads using MiXCR and keeps one entry per CDR3 protein. The repertoire holds some 110,000 distinct CDR3 sequences, with 12% as singletons. Specimen: whole blood, collected in connection with sensitization to the hapten diphenylcyclopropenone (DPC). These receptors came from a woman in her 50s with alopecia areata. Some clones in this sample may be carry-over from other donors' samples. The CDR3 runs from the conserved cysteine through the conserved F or W. Each record gives: D gene, clone size, V gene, J gene, CDR3 DNA, CDR3 protein. A D gene is named only where the DNA matches it firmly. Not all rows give a size; the values are once, few, many and, for expanded clones, a class.

d_call: -; clone_size: few; v_call: TRBV20-1; j_call: TRBJ1-1; cdr3_nt: TGCAGTGCTAGTCTCCAGCTTGACGATGAAGCTTTCTTT; cdr3_aa: CSASLQLDDEAFF
d_call: -; clone_size: few; v_call: TRBV10-3; j_call: TRBJ2-2; cdr3_nt: TGTGCCATCAGAGGGGCCACCGGGGAGCTGTTTTTT; cdr3_aa: CAIRGATGELFF
d_call: -; clone_size: -; v_call: TRBV7-6; j_call: TRBJ2-2; cdr3_nt: TGTGCCAGCAGCTTAGGGGGAGGAGGCCAAACCGGGGAGCTGTTTTTT; cdr3_aa: CASSLGGGGQTGELFF
d_call: -; clone_size: -; v_call: TRBV28; j_call: TRBJ2-3; cdr3_nt: TGTGCCAGCAGTCCCGACAGAGATACGCAGTATTTT; cdr3_aa: CASSPDRDTQYF
d_call: -; clone_size: -; v_call: TRBV7-2; j_call: TRBJ2-1; cdr3_nt: TGTGCCAGCAGCCACAAGCAACACTACAATGAGCAGTTCTTC; cdr3_aa: CASSHKQHYNEQFF
d_call: -; clone_size: many; v_call: TRBV7-8; j_call: TRBJ1-5; cdr3_nt: TGTGCCAGCAGCTTCAGCAGAAATCAGCCCCAGCATTTT; cdr3_aa: CASSFSRNQPQHF
d_call: TRBD1; clone_size: -; v_call: TRBV27; j_call: TRBJ1-1; cdr3_nt: TGTGCCAGCAGTAATAACAGGGGACGGGCTTTCTTT; cdr3_aa: CASSNNRGRAFF
d_call: TRBD2; clone_size: many; v_call: TRBV7-9; j_call: TRBJ2-3; cdr3_nt: TGTGCAAGCGGGGTCACAGATACGCAGTATTTT; cdr3_aa: CASGVTDTQYF
d_call: TRBD1; clone_size: -; v_call: TRBV11-1; j_call: TRBJ2-5; cdr3_nt: TGTGCCAGCAGCTTCCCGACAGGGGGAGAGACCCAGTACTTC; cdr3_aa: CASSFPTGGETQYF
d_call: -; clone_size: -; v_call: TRBV7-9; j_call: TRBJ2-1; cdr3_nt: TGTGCCAGCAGCCGAGGACGTGAAAATGAGCAGTTCTTC; cdr3_aa: CASSRGRENEQFF
d_call: TRBD1; clone_size: few; v_call: TRBV10-3; j_call: TRBJ1-1; cdr3_nt: TGTGCCATCAGTGTGCAGGGGGCGGACACTGAAGCTTTCTTT; cdr3_aa: CAISVQGADTEAFF
d_call: TRBD2; clone_size: many; v_call: TRBV12-3/TRBV12-4; j_call: TRBJ2-5; cdr3_nt: TGTGCCAGCAGTTTGCGGGGGGCTCGGGAGACCCAGTACTTC; cdr3_aa: CASSLRGARETQYF
d_call: -; clone_size: many; v_call: TRBV6-2/TRBV6-3; j_call: TRBJ1-1; cdr3_nt: TGTGCCAGTCGGACGTCTGTTCCGAACACTGAAGCTTTCTTT; cdr3_aa: CASRTSVPNTEAFF
d_call: -; clone_size: many; v_call: TRBV28; j_call: TRBJ2-5; cdr3_nt: TGTGCCAGCAGTTTATTTAAAGAGACCCAGTACTTC; cdr3_aa: CASSLFKETQYF
d_call: -; clone_size: -; v_call: TRBV11-2; j_call: TRBJ2-5; cdr3_nt: TGTGCCAGCAGCTTAGATTTGGGAAAGACCCAGTACTTC; cdr3_aa: CASSLDLGKTQYF
d_call: -; clone_size: -; v_call: TRBV5-6; j_call: TRBJ2-7; cdr3_nt: TGTGCCAGCAGCCGAACCGGGACACTGAACTCCTACGAGCAGTACTTC; cdr3_aa: CASSRTGTLNSYEQYF
d_call: TRBD2; clone_size: few; v_call: TRBV12-3/TRBV12-4; j_call: TRBJ2-7; cdr3_nt: TGTGCCAGCAGTTTACTGCGGGGGAGCTCCTACGAGCAGTACTTC; cdr3_aa: CASSLLRGSSYEQYF
d_call: TRBD2; clone_size: few; v_call: TRBV6-1; j_call: TRBJ2-1; cdr3_nt: TGTGCCAGCAGTGAGACTAGCGGGAGTGAGCAGTTCTTC; cdr3_aa: CASSETSGSEQFF
d_call: -; clone_size: -; v_call: TRBV7-6; j_call: TRBJ2-2; cdr3_nt: TGTGCCAGCAGCTTAGAGGGAGGTACCGGGGAGCTGTTTTTT; cdr3_aa: CASSLEGGTGELFF
d_call: -; clone_size: few; v_call: TRBV7-9; j_call: TRBJ1-1; cdr3_nt: TGTGCCAGCGAAGAGGGGACTGAAGCTTTCTTT; cdr3_aa: CASEEGTEAFF
d_call: -; clone_size: many; v_call: TRBV28; j_call: TRBJ1-2; cdr3_nt: TGTGCCAGCAGCCAAGGGGGGCACTATGGCTACACCTTC; cdr3_aa: CASSQGGHYGYTF
d_call: -; clone_size: -; v_call: TRBV12-3/TRBV12-4; j_call: TRBJ1-5; cdr3_nt: TGTGCCAGCAGTTTAGGGGGGGGAAGTCAGCCCCAGCATTTT; cdr3_aa: CASSLGGGSQPQHF
d_call: -; clone_size: -; v_call: TRBV7-2; j_call: TRBJ2-7; cdr3_nt: TGTGCCAGCAGGAAGGGGGGTACCTACGAGCAGTACTTC; cdr3_aa: CASRKGGTYEQYF
d_call: -; clone_size: many; v_call: TRBV2; j_call: TRBJ1-6; cdr3_nt: TGTGCCAGCACCGCCGAGATGAGGGGTTCACCCCTCCACTTT; cdr3_aa: CASTAEMRGSPLHF
d_call: TRBD1; clone_size: -; v_call: TRBV6-2/TRBV6-3; j_call: TRBJ2-7; cdr3_nt: TGTGCCAGCAGTTCCTCACTCCGGGACAGGGGGCTCCCTGCGTACTTC; cdr3_aa: CASSSSLRDRGLPAYF
d_call: -; clone_size: many; v_call: TRBV4-1; j_call: TRBJ1-2; cdr3_nt: TGCGCCAGCAGCCAAGAGACAGGCTATGGCTACACCTTC; cdr3_aa: CASSQETGYGYTF
d_call: -; clone_size: few; v_call: TRBV4-2; j_call: TRBJ2-5; cdr3_nt: TGTGCCAGCAGCCAAAGCAGGGAAGAGACCCAGTACTTC; cdr3_aa: CASSQSREETQYF
d_call: -; clone_size: -; v_call: TRBV6-1; j_call: TRBJ2-1; cdr3_nt: TGTGCCAGCAGTCACAGGTACAATGAGCAGTTCTTC; cdr3_aa: CASSHRYNEQFF
d_call: TRBD1; clone_size: many; v_call: TRBV6-1; j_call: TRBJ2-1; cdr3_nt: TGTGCCAGCAGTTATGAGGGGGCCCTGTTTAATGAGCAGTTCTTC; cdr3_aa: CASSYEGALFNEQFF
d_call: TRBD2; clone_size: -; v_call: TRBV28; j_call: TRBJ2-7; cdr3_nt: TGTGCCACCCTACGGGGGGCCTACGAGCAGTACTTC; cdr3_aa: CATLRGAYEQYF
d_call: TRBD1; clone_size: -; v_call: TRBV28; j_call: TRBJ1-1; cdr3_nt: TGTGCCAGCAGCCCGACAGGGAGCCGGACCGCTTTCTTT; cdr3_aa: CASSPTGSRTAFF
d_call: -; clone_size: few; v_call: TRBV4-1; j_call: TRBJ1-6; cdr3_nt: TGCGCCAGCAGCCAGTCACCGACAACAGATTCGGCCCTCCACTTT; cdr3_aa: CASSQSPTTDSALHF
d_call: TRBD1; clone_size: many; v_call: TRBV29-1; j_call: TRBJ2-6; cdr3_nt: TGCAGCGTTGCTCCGGGACAGTGGAACTCTGGGGCCAACGTCCTGACTTTC; cdr3_aa: CSVAPGQWNSGANVLTF
d_call: -; clone_size: -; v_call: TRBV18; j_call: TRBJ1-1; cdr3_nt: TGTGCCAGCTCACCACCGTCGAGCACTGAAGCTTTCTTT; cdr3_aa: CASSPPSSTEAFF
d_call: TRBD1; clone_size: -; v_call: TRBV6-2/TRBV6-3; j_call: TRBJ1-6; cdr3_nt: TGTGCCAGCAGTTACGGCCCGACCGGGACAGGGTATTCACCCCTCCACTTT; cdr3_aa: CASSYGPTGTGYSPLHF
d_call: -; clone_size: -; v_call: TRBV6-2/TRBV6-3; j_call: TRBJ1-5; cdr3_nt: TGTGCCAGCAGTCACCTTAAATTTGGCAATCAGCCCCAGCATTTT; cdr3_aa: CASSHLKFGNQPQHF
d_call: TRBD2; clone_size: -; v_call: TRBV28; j_call: TRBJ2-1; cdr3_nt: TGTGCCAGCAGTTCCTTTGGGACTAGCGGGCTTCCCAAGCAGTTCTTC; cdr3_aa: CASSSFGTSGLPKQFF
d_call: -; clone_size: many; v_call: TRBV6-2/TRBV6-3; j_call: TRBJ1-1; cdr3_nt: TGTGCCAGCACCTCTCAGGGGAGGGTTGCTGAAGCTTTCTTT; cdr3_aa: CASTSQGRVAEAFF
d_call: -; clone_size: few; v_call: TRBV12-3/TRBV12-4; j_call: TRBJ1-5; cdr3_nt: TGTGCCAGCAGTTGGGCGGCCAATCAGCCCCAGCATTTT; cdr3_aa: CASSWAANQPQHF
d_call: -; clone_size: many; v_call: TRBV4-1; j_call: TRBJ2-3; cdr3_nt: TGCGCCAGCAGCCAGGTCCAGGTTGGGACCGGGAACACAGATACGCAGTATTTT; cdr3_aa: CASSQVQVGTGNTDTQYF